The following is a T cell receptor beta chain sequence with its context. Its antigen is currently unknown. The junction departs from the called germline gene at one end, perhaps through a read error. The source of the sample is a study of T cell repertoires in cytomegalovirus infection. Overall study context: Public TCR beta signatures were indicative of both CMV infection and a matching HLA type. Findings and limits, study-wide: Using cumulative public TCR beta family frequency, the authors identified those who carried CMV together with the relevant HLA. Dominant in the ex vivo response were TCR beta clonotypes restricted by HLA-C and specific for CMV.

TCRdb reprocessed the reads via MiXCR and lists one record per CDR3 protein. The sample lists roughly 250,000 distinct CDR3 sequences; over 9% were seen once. The CDR3 has 15 amino acids. Germline loops: CDR1 SGHRS, CDR2 YFSETQ. The receptor was isolated from a human donor in good health (CMV status not recorded). Some clones in this sample may be carry-over from other donors' samples. Source material: PBMCs. The chain uses TRBV5-1 and TRBJ1-5; maybe TRBD1 (5 bases). DNA for the CDR3: TGCGCCAGCAGCTTGGCCCCCGGGGCTAATCAGGCCCAGCATTTT. Its translation: CASSLAPGANQAQHF.